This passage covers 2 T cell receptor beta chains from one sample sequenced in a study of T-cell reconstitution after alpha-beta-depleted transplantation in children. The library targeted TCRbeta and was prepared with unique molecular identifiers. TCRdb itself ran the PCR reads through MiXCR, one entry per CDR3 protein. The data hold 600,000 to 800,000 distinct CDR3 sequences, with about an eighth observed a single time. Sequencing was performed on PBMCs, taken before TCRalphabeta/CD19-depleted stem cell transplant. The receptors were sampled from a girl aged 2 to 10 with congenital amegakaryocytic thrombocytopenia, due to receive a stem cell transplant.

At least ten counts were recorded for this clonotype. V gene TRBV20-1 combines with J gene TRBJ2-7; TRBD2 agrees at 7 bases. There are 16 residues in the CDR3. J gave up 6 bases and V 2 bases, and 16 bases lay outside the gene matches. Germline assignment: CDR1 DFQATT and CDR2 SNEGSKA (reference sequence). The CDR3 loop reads CSARPPRGGVRGEQYF. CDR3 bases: TGCAGTGCTAGACCCCCCCGCGGGGGTGTGAGGGGCGAGCAGTACTTC.

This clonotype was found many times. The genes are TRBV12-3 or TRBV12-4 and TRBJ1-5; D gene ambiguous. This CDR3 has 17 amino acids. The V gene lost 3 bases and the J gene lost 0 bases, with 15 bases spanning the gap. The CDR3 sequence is CASSLRALGDSNQPQHF. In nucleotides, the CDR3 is TGTGCCAGCAGTTTGCGGGCCCTTGGGGATAGCAATCAGCCCCAGCATTTT.